This passage covers 29 T cell receptor beta chains from one sample sequenced in a study of T cell responses to AZD1222 COVID-19 vaccine. Profiling relied on immunoSEQ multiplex PCR, and the TCRdb table lists in-frame clones only, not all of them. The repertoire holds around 130,000 clones, with about 94% as singletons. The specimen comprised peripheral blood, sampled on day 0 of AZD1222 vaccination. Every receptor here comes from an adult in good health.

The chain employs TRBV6-1 and TRBJ1-5; TRBD1 might be the D (5 bases). Germline V CDR1 and CDR2: MNHNS, SASEGT. Between the trimmed V and J ends, which lost 0 bases and 4 bases, there was a span of 13 bases. The CDR3 is 16 residues long. The CDR3 spells CASSEAPRVENQPQHF. CDR3 bases: TGTGCCAGCAGTGAAGCTCCCAGGGTAGAGAATCAGCCCCAGCATTTT.

The chain joins TRBV27 to TRBJ2-1; D ambiguous. Germline V CDR1 and CDR2: MNHEY, SMNVEV (reference sequence). The CDR3 consists of 12 residues. V was trimmed by 2 bases and J by 6 bases, leaving 5 bases between them. CDR3 in DNA: TGTGCCAGCAGTTTAAACTTCAATGAGCAGTTCTTC. Translating gives CASSLNFNEQFF.

V gene TRBV7-7 combines with J gene TRBJ2-1; possibly TRBD1 or TRBD2 for D (6 bases each). The germline V and J ends were trimmed by 1 base and 3 bases, with 13 bases remaining between them. The CDR3 is 16 residues long. Looked up from germline, CDR1 is SSHAT and CDR2 is FNYEAQ (reference sequence). The CDR3 sequence: CASSLGTGAIYNEQFF. The DNA of the CDR3 is TGTGCCAGCAGCTTAGGTACGGGGGCCATCTACAATGAGCAGTTCTTC.

Written as DNA, the CDR3 is TGTGCCAGCAGCTTGCTGGACAGGGTCGGGGAGACCCAGTACTTC. Translating gives CASSLLDRVGETQYF. V is TRBV5-5 and J is TRBJ2-5; TRBD1 matches at 8 bases. The CDR3 runs 15 residues. Germline values: CDR1 SGHKS, CDR2 YYEKEE (reference sequence). Trimming removed 1 base from V and 5 bases from J; junction bases left unmatched: 7.

The chain uses TRBV28 and TRBJ1-6; D possibly corresponds to TRBD1 (6 bases). V was pared by 3 bases and J by 10 bases, with 10 bases between. Germline values: CDR1 MDHEN, CDR2 SYDVKM. The CDR3 sequence is 13 residues long. CDR3 sequence (DNA): TGTGCCAGCAGTTTCCGTGGGGGCTCACCCCTCCACTTT. Its translation: CASSFRGGSPLHF.

This clone was seen a single time. V usage is TRBV27 and J usage is TRBJ1-1; TRBD1 might be the D (5 bases). V lost 3 bases, J lost 1 base, and 9 bases lay in between. Per the germline V gene, CDR1 is MNHEY and CDR2 is SMNVEV (reference sequence). This CDR3 has 14 residues. CDR3 coding DNA: TGTGCCAGCAGTTTTATTGGGACGAACACTGAAGCTTTCTTT. Its translation is CASSFIGTNTEAFF.

V usage is TRBV7-9 and J usage is TRBJ1-4; D unclear. Germline V lookup: CDR1 SEHNR, CDR2 FQNEAQ (reference sequence). Trimming cost V 3 bases and J 4 bases, with 3 bases left between them. This CDR3 is 12 amino acids long. CDR3 in amino acids: CASSFNNEKLFF. The CDR3 DNA is TGTGCCAGCAGCTTTAATAATGAAAAACTGTTTTTT.

V and J are TRBV5-1 and TRBJ2-3; tentative D call: TRBD2 (6 bases). V lost 1 base to trimming and J lost 6 bases, with 12 bases between them. Germline assignment: CDR1 SGHRS and CDR2 YFSETQ. The CDR3 runs 14 residues. The CDR3, as DNA: TGCGCCAGCAGCTTGCAAACTAGCCTCGATACGCAGTATTTT. It encodes CASSLQTSLDTQYF. Using reference TRBV5-1 and TRBJ2-3 for the parts outside the CDR3, the full variable domain is KAGVTQTPRYLIKTRGQQVTLSCSPISGHRSVSWYQQTPGQGLQFLFEYFSETQRNKGNFPGRFSGRQFSNSRSEMNVSTLELGDSALYLCASSLQTSLDTQYFGPGTRLTVL.

The rearrangement uses TRBV24-1 and TRBJ1-2, with 11 bases fitting TRBD1. Germline CDR1 reads KGHDR; CDR2 reads SFDVKD. J lost 3 bases, V lost 7 bases, and 3 bases had no gene match. This CDR3 spans 14 amino acids. Written as DNA, the CDR3 is TGTGCCACCAGCCCGGGACAGGGGGACTATGGCTACACCTTC. The encoded protein is CATSPGQGDYGYTF.

The chain recombines TRBV6-5 with TRBJ1-4; D gene unclear. Trimming cost V 0 bases and J 6 bases, with 11 bases left between them. The CDR3 length is 15 residues. Germline CDR1 reads MNHEY; CDR2 reads SVGAGI. In nucleotides, the CDR3 is TGTGCCAGCAGTTACTCAGATGAAGCGGATGAAAAACTGTTTTTT. It encodes CASSYSDEADEKLFF.

This clone has a single count. The CDR3 protein is CASSLRRSDSTYNEQFF. The CDR3 coding sequence is TGTGCCAGCAGCTTGCGGCGTTCGGACAGCACCTACAATGAGCAGTTCTTC. This sequence joins TRBV5-6 and TRBJ2-1; TRBD1 is a possible D gene (6 bases). V lost 1 base and J 2 bases, leaving 16 bases between the germline ends. In germline, CDR1 is SGHDT, CDR2 YYEEEE. CDR3 size: 17 residues.

The chain combines TRBV5-5 with TRBJ2-3, with 7 bases matching TRBD2. The CDR3 contains 17 residues. Unmatched junction bases numbered 11, after V lost 1 base and J lost 3 bases. Germline CDR1 reads SGHKS; CDR2 reads YYEKEE (reference sequence). The DNA of the CDR3 is TGTGCCAGCAGCTTGAGGGAGGGCGGTTGGCAGACAGATACGCAGTATTTT. Encoded protein: CASSLREGGWQTDTQYF.

The chain couples TRBV2 to TRBJ1-1; 9 bases align to TRBD1. CDR1 SNHLY and CDR2 FYNNEI come from the germline V gene. CDR3 length: 11 amino acids. Losses at the gene ends were 7 bases for V and 9 bases for J; bases not matched to a gene: 3. CDR3 bases: TGTGCCAGCAATGACAGGGGGAAAGCTTTCTTT. Protein: CASNDRGKAFF.

The chain combines TRBV19 with TRBJ1-5; tentative D call: TRBD1 (5 bases). Trimming left V 3 bases short and J 8 bases short, with 14 bases between. The CDR3 totals 14 residues. Germline V gene lookup returns CDR1 LNHDA and CDR2 SQIVND (reference sequence). CDR3 bases: TGTGCCAGTAGTATGGGGCCCTTTAGGGAGCCCCAGCATTTT. This translates into CASSMGPFREPQHF.

The rearrangement joins TRBV5-1 to TRBJ1-3; TRBD1 matches at 8 bases. Germline V gene sequence: CDR1 SGHRS, CDR2 YFSETQ. Unmatched junction bases numbered 5, after V lost 0 bases and J lost 3 bases. The CDR3 has 16 residues. The CDR3 here is CASSLAGGAYGNTIYF. CDR3 bases: TGCGCCAGCAGCTTGGCAGGGGGCGCTTATGGAAACACCATATATTTT.

The chain carries TRBV7-9 and TRBJ2-2; TRBD1 is a possible D gene (7 bases). The V end was cut by 5 bases, the J end by 6 bases, with 16 bases between. This CDR3 spans 15 amino acids. Germline loops: CDR1 SEHNR, CDR2 FQNEAQ (reference sequence). The CDR3 here is CASSKQSRGAGELFF. The CDR3 DNA is TGTGCCAGCAGCAAACAATCCAGGGGGGCCGGGGAGCTGTTTTTT.

The rearrangement links TRBV4-2 to TRBJ2-7, with 10 bases matching TRBD2. Germline-derived CDR1 and CDR2 are LGHNA and YNFKEQ. This CDR3 has 15 residues. J gave up 5 bases and V 2 bases, and 6 bases lay outside the gene matches. CDR3 in amino acids: CASSQKPGTSDEQYF. For the CDR3, the DNA is TGTGCCAGCAGCCAAAAGCCCGGGACTAGCGACGAGCAGTACTTC.

The table lists this clone with a count of one. The rearrangement uses TRBV28 and TRBJ1-1; maybe TRBD1 (6 bases). Germline CDR1 and CDR2: MDHEN and SYDVKM. Trimming removed 5 bases at V and 1 base at J, with 11 bases between. The CDR3 runs 14 residues. CDR3 residues: CASSRAGENTEAFF. The CDR3 DNA is TGTGCCAGCAGTAGGGCAGGGGAGAACACTGAAGCTTTCTTT.

The chain's CDR3 is CAWGTIGYTF. The DNA of the CDR3 is TGTGCCTGGGGAACTATCGGCTACACCTTC. This chain uses TRBV30 with TRBJ1-2; unclear D gene. The V end was cut by 5 bases, the J end by 8 bases, with 9 bases between. The CDR3 has 10 residues. Germline V lookup: CDR1 GTSNPN, CDR2 SVGIG (reference sequence).

The chain combines TRBV3-1 (or the pseudogene TRBV3-2) with TRBJ2-3, with TRBD2 matching over 9 bases. The J segment lost 6 bases and the V segment lost 2 bases, leaving 15 bases of the junction unmatched. Germline assignment: CDR1 LGHDT and CDR2 YNNKEL (reference sequence). This CDR3 spans 18 amino acids. CDR3 loop: CASSQTLWAGGPSDTQYF. CDR3 coding DNA: TGTGCCAGCAGCCAAACCCTTTGGGCGGGAGGGCCGAGTGATACGCAGTATTTT.

This clone was seen just once. V and J are TRBV7-3 and TRBJ1-2; D is unclear. CDR3 length: 15 amino acids. Trimming took 5 bases from V and 0 from J, leaving 13 bases between them. Germline CDR1 SGHTA, CDR2 FQGTGA. The CDR3 spells CASSPQPAANYGYTF. CDR3 nucleotides: TGTGCCAGCAGCCCCCAGCCAGCCGCTAACTATGGCTACACCTTC.

The chain couples TRBV3-1 (or the pseudogene TRBV3-2) to TRBJ2-1; unclear D gene. The CDR3 consists of 13 residues. The ends were cut back, 6 bases at V and 4 bases at J, with 10 bases in the middle. Germline-derived CDR1 and CDR2 are LGHDT and YNNKEL (reference sequence). CDR3 amino acids: CASRQPRYNEQFF. DNA of the CDR3: TGTGCCAGCAGGCAACCTAGATACAATGAGCAGTTCTTC.

This rearrangement joins TRBV14 to TRBJ1-6; no firm D call. CDR3 length equals 15 residues. V was trimmed by 2 bases and J by 6 bases, leaving 11 bases between them. Germline values: CDR1 SGHDN, CDR2 FVKESK. The CDR3 is CASSQFRAGNSPLHF. The CDR3, as DNA: TGTGCCAGCAGCCAATTCCGAGCCGGTAATTCACCCCTCCACTTT.

The rearrangement uses TRBV6-5 and TRBJ2-3, with 9 bases aligning to TRBD2. The CDR3 loop spans 16 amino acids. With 2 bases clipped from V and 1 base from J, the junction kept 4 bases outside the gene matches. The germline V gene encodes CDR1 MNHEY and CDR2 SVGAGI. CDR3 sequence: CASSYEVAGGTDTQYF. The CDR3 DNA sequence: TGTGCCAGCAGTTACGAGGTAGCGGGGGGCACAGATACGCAGTATTTT.

This chain uses TRBV9 with TRBJ2-5, with 7 bases identical to TRBD1. CDR1 and CDR2 (germline): SGDLS, YYNGEE. The J segment lost 7 bases and the V segment lost 0 bases, leaving 12 bases of the junction unmatched. The CDR3 consists of 16 residues. Here the CDR3 DNA reads TGTGCCAGCAGCGTAGGGGACAGTGAATTTATGGGGACCCAGTACTTC. Its protein product is CASSVGDSEFMGTQYF.

The V and J genes are TRBV19 and TRBJ1-5, with D tentatively TRBD1 (6 bases). Per the germline V gene, CDR1 is LNHDA and CDR2 is SQIVND (reference sequence). This CDR3 comprises 13 residues. Trimming left V 6 bases short and J 7 bases short, with 13 bases between. The CDR3 sequence: CASRDRGLQPQHF. In DNA form, the CDR3 reads TGTGCCAGTAGGGATCGGGGGCTGCAGCCCCAGCATTTT.

With respect to this clone: This sample includes further DNA sequences coding for the same CDR3. The chain couples TRBV18 to TRBJ1-1, with D possibly being TRBD1 (6 bases). Trimming left V 3 bases short and J 6 bases short, with 8 bases between. Germline V lookup: CDR1 KGHSH, CDR2 LQKENI. This CDR3 contains 12 residues. CDR3: CASSPGQPEAFF. The CDR3 DNA is TGTGCCAGCTCACCCGGACAGCCTGAAGCTTTCTTT. Using reference TRBV18 and TRBJ1-1 for the parts outside the CDR3, the full variable domain is NAGVMQNPRHLVRRRGQEARLRCSPMKGHSHVYWYRQLPEEGLKFMVYLQKENIIDESGMPKERFSAEFPKEGPSILRIQQVVRGDSAAYFCASSPGQPEAFFGQGTRLTVV.

This rearrangement joins TRBV4-1 to TRBJ1-5; D unresolved. V gave up 1 base and J gave up 3 bases, with 7 bases separating them. Germline CDR1 and CDR2: MGHRA and YSYEKL. The CDR3 runs to 14 residues. Written as DNA, the CDR3 is TGCGCCAGCAGCCAAGGGTCAGTCAATCAGCCCCAGCATTTT. Its translation: CASSQGSVNQPQHF.

The chain uses TRBV4-1 and TRBJ2-2; the D gene is possibly TRBD2 (5 bases). V was trimmed by 6 bases and J by 5 bases, leaving 10 bases between them. Germline V gene lookup returns CDR1 MGHRA and CDR2 YSYEKL. The CDR3 length is 13 residues. The DNA of the CDR3 is TGCGCCAGCAGAATCCGGGAAACCGGGGAGCTGTTTTTT. Its translation is CASRIRETGELFF.